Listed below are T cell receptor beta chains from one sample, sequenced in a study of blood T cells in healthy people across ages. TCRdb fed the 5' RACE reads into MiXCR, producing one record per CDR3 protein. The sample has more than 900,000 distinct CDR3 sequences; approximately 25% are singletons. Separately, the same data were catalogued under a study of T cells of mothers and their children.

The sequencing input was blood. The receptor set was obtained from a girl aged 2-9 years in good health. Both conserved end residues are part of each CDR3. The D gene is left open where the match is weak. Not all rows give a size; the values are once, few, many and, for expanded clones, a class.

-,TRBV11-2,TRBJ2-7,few,CASSLEYVVGEQYF,TGTGCCAGCAGCTTAGAGTACGTGGTGGGAGAGCAGTACTTC
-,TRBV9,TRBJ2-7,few,CASSARDRLSYEQYF,TGTGCCAGCAGCGCAAGGGACCGCCTCTCCTACGAGCAGTACTTC
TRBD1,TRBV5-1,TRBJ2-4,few,CASSWDTGDNIQYF,TGCGCCAGCAGCTGGGATACAGGGGACAACATTCAGTACTTC
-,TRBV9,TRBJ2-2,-,CASSVATEVWSTGELFF,TGTGCCAGCAGCGTAGCTACGGAGGTTTGGAGCACCGGGGAGCTGTTTTTT
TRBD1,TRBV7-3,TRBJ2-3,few,CASSPTGGLTDTQYF,TGTGCCAGCAGCCCGACAGGGGGTCTCACAGATACGCAGTATTTT
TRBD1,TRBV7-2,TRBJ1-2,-,CASSSLGAGGPGYTF,TGTGCCAGCAGCTCCTTAGGGGCAGGGGGACCTGGCTACACCTTC
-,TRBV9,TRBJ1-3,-,CASSVGHLSGNTIYF,TGTGCCAGCAGCGTAGGACATCTCTCTGGAAACACCATATATTTT
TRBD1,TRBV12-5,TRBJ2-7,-,CASGLVRGQLSREQYF,TGTGCTAGTGGTTTGGTACGGGGACAGCTTTCGCGGGAGCAGTACTTC
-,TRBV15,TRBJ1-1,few,CATSRDSLSWANTEAFF,TGTGCCACCAGCAGAGATTCTTTATCCTGGGCGAACACTGAAGCTTTCTTT
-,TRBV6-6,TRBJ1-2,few,CAGSFPGVNYGYTF,TGTGCCGGCAGTTTTCCCGGGGTCAACTATGGCTACACCTTC
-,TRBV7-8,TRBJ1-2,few,CASSLLRGGYTF,TGTGCCAGCAGCTTACTCAGGGGTGGCTACACCTTC
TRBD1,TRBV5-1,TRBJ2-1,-,CASGIEKGAGEQFF,TGCGCCAGCGGTATTGAGAAGGGGGCGGGCGAGCAGTTCTTC
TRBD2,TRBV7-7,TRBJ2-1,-,CASSLEVGRVVYNEQFF,TGTGCTAGCAGCTTAGAGGTCGGGAGGGTGGTCTACAATGAGCAGTTCTTC
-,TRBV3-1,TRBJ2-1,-,CASSQDTGSANEQFF,TGTGCCAGCAGCCAAGATACGGGGTCAGCTAATGAGCAGTTCTTC
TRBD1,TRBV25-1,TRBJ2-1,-,CASSELGTGNEQFF,TGTGCCAGCAGTGAATTAGGGACAGGAAATGAGCAGTTCTTC
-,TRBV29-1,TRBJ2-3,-,CSVASGAFGTDTQYF,TGCAGCGTTGCATCGGGAGCGTTTGGCACAGATACGCAGTATTTT
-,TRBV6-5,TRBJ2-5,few,CASSYSGPSETQYF,TGTGCCAGCAGTTACTCGGGCCCATCGGAGACCCAGTACTTC
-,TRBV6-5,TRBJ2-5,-,CASRGLPRSETQYF,TGTGCCAGCAGAGGACTACCAAGAAGTGAGACCCAGTACTTC
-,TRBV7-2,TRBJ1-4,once,CASSTSPVAEKLFF,TGTGCCAGCAGCACCTCTCCGGTGGCTGAAAAACTGTTTTTT
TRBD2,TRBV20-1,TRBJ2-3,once,CSASVQWEGGGDTQYF,TGCAGTGCTAGCGTTCAGTGGGAGGGAGGAGGAGATACGCAGTATTTT
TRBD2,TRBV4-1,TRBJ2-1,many,CASSGLAGDNEQFF,TGCGCCAGCAGCGGACTAGCGGGGGACAATGAGCAGTTCTTC
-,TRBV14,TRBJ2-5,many,CASSQWLYQETQYF,TGTGCCAGCAGCCAGTGGCTTTACCAAGAGACCCAGTACTTC
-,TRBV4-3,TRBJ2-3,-,CASSQDLTVRTDTQSF,TGCGCCAGCAGCCAAGATTTGACTGTGAGGACAGATACGCAGTCTTTT
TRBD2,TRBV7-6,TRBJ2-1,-,CASSKTSGGYEQFF,TGTGCCAGCAGCAAGACTAGCGGGGGTTATGAGCAGTTCTTC
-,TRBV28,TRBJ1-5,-,CASGLAGDSNQPQHF,TGTGCCAGCGGGTTGGCAGGGGATAGCAATCAGCCCCAGCATTTT
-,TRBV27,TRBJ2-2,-,CASSLKGIGTGELFF,TGTGCCAGCAGTTTAAAAGGGATAGGAACCGGGGAGCTGTTTTTT
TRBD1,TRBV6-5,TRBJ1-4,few,CASTSGVDRGEKLFF,TGTGCCAGCACAAGTGGAGTGGACAGGGGAGAAAAACTGTTTTTT
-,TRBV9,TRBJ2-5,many,CASSVGARGETQYF,TGTGCCAGCAGCGTAGGGGCAAGAGGAGAGACCCAGTACTTC
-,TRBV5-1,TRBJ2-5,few,CASSLSLGAAETQYF,TGCGCCAGCAGCTTGAGTCTGGGGGCAGCAGAGACCCAGTACTTC
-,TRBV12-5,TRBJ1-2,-,CASGPQMTLGYTF,TGTGCTAGTGGCCCACAGATGACGCTCGGCTACACCTTC
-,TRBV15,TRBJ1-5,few,CATSRVPDQPQHF,TGTGCCACCAGCAGAGTTCCAGATCAGCCCCAGCATTTT
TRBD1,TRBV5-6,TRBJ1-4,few,CASSDQQGARLQFF,TGTGCCAGCAGCGACCAACAGGGGGCTAGGTTGCAGTTTTTT
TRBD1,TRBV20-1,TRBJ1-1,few,CSAKGQPNTEAFF,TGCAGTGCTAAGGGACAGCCGAACACTGAAGCTTTCTTT
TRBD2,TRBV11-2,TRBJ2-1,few,CASSSLLAGGSNEQFF,TGTGCCAGCAGCTCTTTACTAGCGGGAGGAAGCAATGAGCAGTTCTTC
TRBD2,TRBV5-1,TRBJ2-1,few,CASKEAGETYNEQFF,TGCGCCAGCAAAGAAGCGGGGGAGACCTACAATGAGCAGTTCTTC
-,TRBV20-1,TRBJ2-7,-,CSARNFKDSSYEQYF,TGCAGTGCTCGAAATTTCAAAGATTCGTCCTACGAGCAGTACTTC
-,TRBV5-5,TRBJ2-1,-,CASSLELRRNNEQFF,TGTGCCAGCAGCTTGGAGCTTAGGCGGAACAATGAGCAGTTCTTC
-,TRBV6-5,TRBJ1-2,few,CASSYAQGAGRNYGYTF,TGTGCCAGCAGTTACGCGCAGGGAGCAGGGAGGAACTATGGCTACACCTTC
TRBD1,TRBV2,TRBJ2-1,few,CASRGQGGLYNEQFF,TGTGCCAGCAGGGGACAGGGAGGATTATACAATGAGCAGTTCTTC
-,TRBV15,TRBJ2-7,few,CATSRDARPLEQYF,TGTGCCACCAGCAGAGATGCCAGGCCCCTTGAGCAGTACTTC
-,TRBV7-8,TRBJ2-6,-,CASSLYWGMAGANVLTF,TGTGCCAGCAGCTTATATTGGGGTATGGCTGGGGCCAACGTCCTGACTTTC